The entry below gives a single TCR beta chain sequence along with its context. This entry comes from a study of blood T cell repertoires in COVID-19. In the study overall: The cDNA or gDNA used as material had been derived from T cells, B-cell-depleted T cells, or PBMCs.

V trimming: 6 bases; J trimming: 4 bases; junction bases outside the gene matches: 8. The germline V gene has CDR1 LNHDA and CDR2 SQIVND (reference sequence). CDR3 length equals 15 residues. Generated by immunoSEQ multiplex PCR, the TCRdb table keeps only in-frame clones and is missing some. The sample holds 60,000 or so clones, about 85% seen once. Input material: peripheral blood. The chain combines TRBV19 with TRBJ2-2, with TRBD2 identical over 7 bases. The TCR comes from a human donor with acute or convalescent COVID-19. The donor label of this sample is uncertain. CDR3 residues: CASRGRGTFTGELFF. CDR3 bases: TGTGCCAGTAGAGGGCGGGGGACCTTCACCGGGGAGCTGTTTTTT.